These 25 T cell receptor beta chains came from one sample sequenced in a study of vaccination and CD4 T cells after COVID-19. The Oncomine TCR Beta short-read assay was applied to DNA of cultured CD4+ T cells. TCRdb processed the PCR reads anew with MiXCR; each CDR3 protein has one entry. The sample yields some 17,000 distinct CDR3 sequences, about 61% seen once. No antigen has been identified for these receptors. Specified treatment: roughly nine-day PBMC culture with coronavirus spike peptide pools or control peptides (ViraFEST assay). Sequenced material: CD4+ T cells from blood, cultured in vitro. The receptors shown here come from a human donor who had recovered from COVID-19.

The rearrangement joins TRBV30 to TRBJ2-5, with D possibly matching TRBD1 (6 bases). Germline CDR1 reads GTSNPN; CDR2 reads SVGIG (reference sequence). This CDR3 region has 14 residues. The V end lost 4 bases, the J end lost 5 bases, and 17 bases lay between the germline ends. CDR3 protein: CAWNVGGLGETQYF. The CDR3 DNA reads TGTGCCTGGAATGTTGGGGGCTTAGGGGAGACCCAGTACTTC.

This clonotype occurred a few times. V usage is TRBV18 and J usage is TRBJ1-5, with 7 positions matching TRBD1. From germline, CDR1 is KGHSH and CDR2 LQKENI. This CDR3 contains 15 residues. Unmatched junction bases numbered 7, after V lost 5 bases and J lost 3 bases. The CDR3 DNA sequence: TGTGCCAGCTCAGAGACAGGGTGGGCCAATCAGCCCCAGCATTTT. Encoded protein: CASSETGWANQPQHF.

The chain carries TRBV20-1 and TRBJ2-1; D unclear. The germline V gene encodes CDR1 DFQATT and CDR2 SNEGSKA (reference sequence). V was shortened by 1 base and J by 0 bases, with 13 bases between the two germline ends. CDR3 length: 16 residues. The CDR3 nucleotides are TGCAGTGCTAGAGGAGCGACTTTGCACTCCTACAATGAGCAGTTCTTC. It specifies CSARGATLHSYNEQFF.

This clonotype was picked up a small number of times. Here the CDR3 reads CASRGTADTEAFF. CDR3 coding DNA: TGTGCCAGCAGAGGGACAGCGGACACTGAAGCTTTCTTT. The chain combines TRBV2 with TRBJ1-1, with 7 bases lining up with TRBD1. V shed 6 bases and J 3 bases; nucleotides not matched to a gene: 4. The CDR3 contains 13 residues. Germline V gives CDR1 SNHLY, CDR2 FYNNEI.

The V gene is TRBV20-1, the J gene TRBJ2-2; 12 nucleotides line up with TRBD2. There are 16 residues in the CDR3. The trim removed 1 base at V and 4 bases at J, leaving 4 bases unmatched. The germline gives CDR1 DFQATT, CDR2 SNEGSKA (reference sequence). DNA of the CDR3: TGCAGTGCTAGAGGACGACTAGCGGGAGTCACCGGGGAGCTGTTTTTT. Protein product: CSARGRLAGVTGELFF.

This sequence joins TRBV7-9 and TRBJ2-7; 7 nucleotides line up with TRBD1. The CDR3 sequence is 15 residues long. Trimming removed 5 bases from V and 0 bases from J; junction bases left unmatched: 7. Germline V lookup: CDR1 SEHNR, CDR2 FQNEAQ (reference sequence). CDR3 nucleotides: TGTGCCAGCAGCCTAGGGGGCTCCCTCTCCTACGAGCAGTACTTC. This translates into CASSLGGSLSYEQYF. Combining the CDR3 with reference TRBV7-9 and TRBJ2-7 gives the whole variable domain DTGVSQNPRHKITKRGQNVTFRCDPISEHNRLYWYRQTLGQGPEFLTYFQNEAQLEKSRLLSDRFSAERPKGSFSTLEIQRTEQGDSAMYLCASSLGGSLSYEQYFGPGTRLTVT.

DNA for the CDR3: TGTGCCAGCAGTCTAACCGGGACAGTAACTTCACCCCTCCACTTT. Protein: CASSLTGTVTSPLHF. The chain employs TRBV6-1 and TRBJ1-6; 7 bases agree with TRBD1. The CDR3 is 15 residues long. The V and J ends lost 5 bases and 9 bases, in that order; junction bases with no gene match: 10. CDR1 MNHNS and CDR2 SASEGT come from the germline V gene.

This chain joins TRBV10-1 and TRBJ2-4; D ambiguous. V gave up 3 bases and J gave up 1 base, with 7 bases separating them. This CDR3 region has 14 residues. The germline CDR1 and CDR2 sequences are WNHNN and SYGVQD (reference sequence). The CDR3 spells CASSESGAKNIQYF. The CDR3 DNA follows: TGCGCCAGCAGTGAATCGGGTGCCAAAAACATTCAGTACTTC.

The chain couples TRBV2 to TRBJ1-5; D possibly corresponds to TRBD1 (5 bases). Germline V gives CDR1 SNHLY, CDR2 FYNNEI. This CDR3 region has 13 residues. V lost 6 bases and J 7 bases, leaving 13 bases between the germline ends. CDR3 sequence: CASRRGVKQPQHF. The CDR3 bases are TGTGCCAGCAGAAGGGGAGTAAAACAGCCCCAGCATTTT. Complete variable domain (other parts from reference TRBV2 and TRBJ1-5): EPEVTQTPSHQVTQMGQEVILRCVPISNHLYFYWYRQILGQKVEFLVSFYNNEISEKSEIFDDQFSVERPDGSNFTLKIRSTKLEDSAMYFCASRRGVKQPQHFGDGTRLSIL.

The chain uses TRBV11-2 and TRBJ2-5; TRBD2 is a possible D gene (6 bases). From germline, CDR1 is SGHAT and CDR2 FQNNGV. V was pared by 7 bases and J by 1 base, with 13 bases between. The CDR3 has 14 amino acids. The CDR3 spells CASTRGGTQETQYF. CDR3 nucleotides: TGTGCCAGCACTCGAGGCGGGACCCAAGAGACCCAGTACTTC.

This chain joins TRBV18 and TRBJ1-1; D gene ambiguous. The CDR3 contains 14 residues. Germline CDR1 and CDR2: KGHSH and LQKENI. With 2 bases removed from V and 2 bases from J, the gap between germline ends came to 9 bases. CDR3 sequence reads: CASSPATGNTEAFF. The CDR3 bases are TGTGCCAGCTCACCAGCAACGGGAAACACTGAAGCTTTCTTT.

Turning to this clonotype: At one end, the junction sequence differs from germline, possibly due to a read error. The CDR3 spells CAWSLSPGPYF. The CDR3 DNA reads TGTGCCTGGAGTCTATCACCAGGACCCTACTTC. This sequence joins TRBV30 and TRBJ1-2; D not certain. There are 11 residues in the CDR3. Germline CDR1 GTSNPN, CDR2 SVGIG (reference sequence).

The V gene is TRBV12-3 or TRBV12-4, the J gene TRBJ1-5, with 7 bases fitting TRBD1. The J segment lost 7 bases and the V segment lost 7 bases, leaving 10 bases of the junction unmatched. The CDR3 loop spans 14 amino acids. The CDR3 is CASTGQVVGQPQHF. For the CDR3, the DNA is TGTGCCAGCACCGGACAGGTCGTGGGGCAGCCCCAGCATTTT.

This clonotype was found once. This sequence joins TRBV6-1 and TRBJ1-5; no clear D. The CDR3 is 14 residues long. Germline V gene data show CDR1 as MNHNS and CDR2 as SASEGT. V was shortened by 3 bases and J by 5 bases, with 11 bases between the two germline ends. Here the CDR3 reads CASSESARDQPQHF. The CDR3 bases are TGTGCCAGCAGTGAGTCAGCTCGTGATCAGCCCCAGCATTTT.

The chain uses TRBV20-1 and TRBJ2-7, with TRBD2 as a possible D gene (6 bases). The CDR3 totals 14 residues. Germline V CDR1 and CDR2: DFQATT, SNEGSKA (reference sequence). Between the trimmed V and J ends, which lost 5 bases and 3 bases, there was a span of 17 bases. The CDR3 DNA is TGCAGTGCTCCTCTTAGCGGAGCAAACTACGAGCAGTACTTC. Translating it yields CSAPLSGANYEQYF.

This clonotype was detected only a few times. The chain links TRBV2 to TRBJ1-2; possible D gene TRBD1, 6 bases. Trimming took 3 bases from V and 8 from J, leaving 7 bases between them. Germline CDR1 is SNHLY and CDR2 is FYNNEI. The CDR3 sequence is 11 residues long. The CDR3 reads CASSEGGGYTF. The CDR3 nucleotides read TGTGCCAGCAGTGAGGGGGGCGGCTACACCTTC.

This chain uses TRBV27 with TRBJ1-2; 10 bases fit TRBD1. This CDR3 spans 14 amino acids. Germline V CDR1 and CDR2: MNHEY, SMNVEV (reference sequence). The junction had 7 bases not matched to a gene; V was cut back by 5 bases and J by 7 bases. CDR3 nucleotide sequence: TGTGCCAGCAGTCCGACAGGGGGCGCGAGTGGCTACACCTTC. Amino acids: CASSPTGGASGYTF.

The genes are TRBV7-2 and TRBJ1-2; D is possibly TRBD1 (6 bases). V shed 5 bases and J shed 6 bases, with 22 bases lying between them. CDR3 length: 16 amino acids. Germline CDR1 and CDR2: SGHTA and FQGNSA. The CDR3 sequence is CASSPGVPTGTHGYTF. The CDR3 bases are TGTGCCAGCAGCCCAGGGGTCCCTACAGGGACCCATGGCTACACCTTC.

CDR3 nucleotide sequence: TGCAGTGCTAGAGAGATGGGGGGCCCCCAGCATTTT. Translation: CSAREMGGPQHF. The chain combines TRBV20-1 with TRBJ1-5; tentative D call: TRBD1 (6 bases). The CDR3 contains 12 residues. Trimming removed 0 bases from V and 10 bases from J, with 10 bases in between. Germline lookup yields CDR1 DFQATT and CDR2 SNEGSKA (reference sequence).

The chain carries TRBV20-1 and TRBJ2-7, with D possibly being TRBD1 or TRBD2 (7 bases each). Trimming cost V 4 bases and J 2 bases, with 12 bases left between them. The CDR3 runs to 13 residues. Germline CDR1 and CDR2: DFQATT and SNEGSKA (reference sequence). CDR3 DNA: TGCAGTGCTAAGGGGGGGACAGCCTACGAGCAGTACTTC. Its protein is CSAKGGTAYEQYF.

By share of the sample, this clonotype is medium-sized (0.01 to 0.1%). V usage is TRBV19 and J usage is TRBJ1-3; D possibly corresponds to TRBD1 (6 bases). This CDR3 comprises 16 residues. V shed 7 bases and J shed 4 bases, with 20 bases lying between them. CDR1 is LNHDA, CDR2 SQIVND, per germline (reference sequence). This CDR3 reads CASMMSVGARGNTIYF. In DNA, the CDR3 is TGTGCCAGTATGATGTCCGTGGGGGCAAGAGGAAACACCATATATTTT.

The V and J genes are TRBV28 and TRBJ1-2, with 7 positions matching TRBD1. CDR3 length: 14 amino acids. V lost 4 bases to trimming and J lost 5 bases; unmatched junction nucleotides: 7. The germline V gene encodes CDR1 MDHEN and CDR2 SYDVKM. The chain's CDR3 is CASSSQGGNYGYTF. The CDR3 DNA sequence: TGTGCCAGCAGTTCTCAGGGGGGGAATTATGGCTACACCTTC.

The V and J genes are TRBV20-1 and TRBJ2-4; TRBD1 matches 8 bases. Germline assignment: CDR1 DFQATT and CDR2 SNEGSKA (reference sequence). CDR3 size: 12 residues. With 5 bases clipped from V and 7 bases from J, the junction kept 4 bases outside the gene matches. CDR3 loop: CSAPTGGNIQYF. Here the CDR3 DNA reads TGCAGTGCTCCTACAGGGGGGAACATTCAGTACTTC.

The V and J genes are TRBV24-1 and TRBJ2-3, with unresolved D. The ends were cut back, 2 bases at V and 7 bases at J, with 3 bases in the middle. CDR3 length: 11 residues. In germline, CDR1 is KGHDR, CDR2 SFDVKD. The CDR3 DNA reads TGTGCCACCAGTGATTCCTATACGCAGTATTTT. Translated, it gives CATSDSYTQYF.

This clonotype was observed a handful of times. The chain combines TRBV20-1 with TRBJ1-2; D gene ambiguous. This CDR3 contains 13 residues. Germline V lookup: CDR1 DFQATT, CDR2 SNEGSKA (reference sequence). Trimming removed 3 bases from V and 1 base from J, with 9 bases in between. As DNA, the CDR3 is TGCAGTGCTAGGGGCAGGCATAACTATGGCTACACCTTC. The encoded protein is CSARGRHNYGYTF.